This T cell receptor (beta chain) derives from a study of identical twins. Each CDR3 protein gets one entry after TCRdb re-called the 5' RACE reads with MiXCR. This repertoire shows around 510,000 distinct CDR3 sequences, around 15% found once; its top ten account for approximately 1%. The CDR3 is 15 residues long. V shed 4 bases and J 2 bases; nucleotides not matched to a gene: 5. The data also belong to a second study, concerning yellow fever vaccine responses in identical twins.

The sequence came from a woman between 18 and 30 years old in good health. Material for sequencing was CD4+ T cells sorted from blood. This chain connects TRBV12-3 or TRBV12-4 to TRBJ2-7; 10 nucleotides agree with TRBD2. In DNA, the CDR3 is TGTGCCAGCAGTTCCGGACTAGCGGAAGCCTACGAGCAGTACTTC. Its translation is CASSSGLAEAYEQYF.